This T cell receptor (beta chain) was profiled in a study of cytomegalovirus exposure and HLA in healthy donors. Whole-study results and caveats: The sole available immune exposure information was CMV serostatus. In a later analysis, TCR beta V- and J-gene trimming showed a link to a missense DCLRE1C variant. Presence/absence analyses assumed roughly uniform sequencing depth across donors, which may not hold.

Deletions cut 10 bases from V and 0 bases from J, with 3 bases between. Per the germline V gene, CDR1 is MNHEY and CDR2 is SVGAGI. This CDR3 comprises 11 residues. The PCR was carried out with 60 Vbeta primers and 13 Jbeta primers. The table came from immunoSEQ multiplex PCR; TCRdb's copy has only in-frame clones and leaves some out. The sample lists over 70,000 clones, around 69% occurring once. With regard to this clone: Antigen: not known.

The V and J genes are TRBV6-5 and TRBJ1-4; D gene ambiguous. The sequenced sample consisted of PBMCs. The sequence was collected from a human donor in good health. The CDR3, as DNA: TGTGCCACGGCAACTAATGAAAAACTGTTTTTT. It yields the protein CATATNEKLFF.